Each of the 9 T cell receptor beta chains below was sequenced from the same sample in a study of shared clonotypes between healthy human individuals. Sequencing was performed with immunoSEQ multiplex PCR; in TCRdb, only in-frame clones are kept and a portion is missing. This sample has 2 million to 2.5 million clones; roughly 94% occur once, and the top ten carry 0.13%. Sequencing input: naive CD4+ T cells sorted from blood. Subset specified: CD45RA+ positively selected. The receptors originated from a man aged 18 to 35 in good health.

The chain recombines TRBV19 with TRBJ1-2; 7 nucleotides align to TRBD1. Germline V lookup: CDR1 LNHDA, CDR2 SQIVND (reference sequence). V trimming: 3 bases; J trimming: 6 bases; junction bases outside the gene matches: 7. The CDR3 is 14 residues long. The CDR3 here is CASSIDRERDGYTF. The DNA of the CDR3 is TGTGCCAGTAGTATTGACAGGGAGCGGGATGGCTACACCTTC.

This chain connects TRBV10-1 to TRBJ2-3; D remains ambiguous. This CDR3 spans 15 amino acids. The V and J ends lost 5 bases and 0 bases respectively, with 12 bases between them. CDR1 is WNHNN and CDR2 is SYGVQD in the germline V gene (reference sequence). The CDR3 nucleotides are TGCGCCAGCAGTCCCCGACGTCAGAGCACAGATACGCAGTATTTT. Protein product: CASSPRRQSTDTQYF.

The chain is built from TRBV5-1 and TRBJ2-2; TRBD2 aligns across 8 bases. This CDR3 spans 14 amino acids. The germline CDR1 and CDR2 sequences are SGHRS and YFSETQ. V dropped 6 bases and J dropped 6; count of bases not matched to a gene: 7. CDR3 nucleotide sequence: TGCGCCAGCATGGCGGGGGGCGATTCCGGGGAGCTGTTTTTT. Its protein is CASMAGGDSGELFF.

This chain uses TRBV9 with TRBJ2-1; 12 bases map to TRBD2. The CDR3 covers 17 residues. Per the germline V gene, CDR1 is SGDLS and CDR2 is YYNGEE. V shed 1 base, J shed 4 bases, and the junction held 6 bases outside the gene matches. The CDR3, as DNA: TGTGCCAGCAGCGTATCTGGGACTAGCGGGTTTTACAATGAGCAGTTCTTC. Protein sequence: CASSVSGTSGFYNEQFF. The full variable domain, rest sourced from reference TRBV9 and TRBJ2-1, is DSGVTQTPKHLITATGQRVTLRCSPRSGDLSVYWYQQSLDQGLQFLIQYYNGEERAKGNILERFSAQQFPDLHSELNLSSLELGDSALYFCASSVSGTSGFYNEQFFGPGTRLTVL.

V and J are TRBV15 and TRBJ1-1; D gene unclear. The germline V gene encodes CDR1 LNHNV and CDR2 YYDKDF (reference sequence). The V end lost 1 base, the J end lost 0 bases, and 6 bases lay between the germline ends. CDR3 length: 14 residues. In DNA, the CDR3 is TGTGCCACCAGCAGAGGTACGGTGAACACTGAAGCTTTCTTT. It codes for CATSRGTVNTEAFF.

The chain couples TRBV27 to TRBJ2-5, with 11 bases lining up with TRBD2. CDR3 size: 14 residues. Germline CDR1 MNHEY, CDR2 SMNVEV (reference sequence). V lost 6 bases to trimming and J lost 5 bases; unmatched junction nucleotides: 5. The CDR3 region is CASRLAGGRETQYF. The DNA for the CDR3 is TGTGCCAGCAGATTAGCGGGAGGGAGGGAGACCCAGTACTTC.

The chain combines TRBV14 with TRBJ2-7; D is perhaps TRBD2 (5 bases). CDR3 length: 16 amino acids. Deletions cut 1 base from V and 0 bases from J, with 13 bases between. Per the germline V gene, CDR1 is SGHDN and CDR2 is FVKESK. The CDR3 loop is CASSQAGGFSSYEQYF. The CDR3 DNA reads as TGTGCCAGCAGCCAAGCCGGCGGGTTCAGCTCCTACGAGCAGTACTTC.

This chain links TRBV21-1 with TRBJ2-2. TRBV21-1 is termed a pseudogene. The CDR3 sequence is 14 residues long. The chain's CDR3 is CASSKRHYTGELFF. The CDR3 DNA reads TGTGCCAGCAGCAAACGGCACTACACCGGGGAGCTGTTTTTT.

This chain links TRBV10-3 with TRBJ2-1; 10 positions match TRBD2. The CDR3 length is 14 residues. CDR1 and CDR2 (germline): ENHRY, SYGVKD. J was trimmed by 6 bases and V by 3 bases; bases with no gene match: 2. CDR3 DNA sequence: TGTGCCATCAGTGAAAAGCGGGAGGGCAATGAGCAGTTCTTC. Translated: CAISEKREGNEQFF.